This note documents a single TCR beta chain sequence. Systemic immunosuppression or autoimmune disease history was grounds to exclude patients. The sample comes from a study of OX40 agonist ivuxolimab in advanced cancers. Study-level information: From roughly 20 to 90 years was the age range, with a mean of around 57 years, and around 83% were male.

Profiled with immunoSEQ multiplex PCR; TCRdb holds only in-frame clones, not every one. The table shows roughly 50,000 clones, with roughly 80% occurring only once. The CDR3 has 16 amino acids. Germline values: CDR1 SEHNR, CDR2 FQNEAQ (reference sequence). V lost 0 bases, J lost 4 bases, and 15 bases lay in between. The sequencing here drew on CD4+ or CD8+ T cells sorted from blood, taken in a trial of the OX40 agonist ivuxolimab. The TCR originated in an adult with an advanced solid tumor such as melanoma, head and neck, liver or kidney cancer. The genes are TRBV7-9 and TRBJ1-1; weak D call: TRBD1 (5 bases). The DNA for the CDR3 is TGTGCCAGCAGCTTAGCGAGACAGAGGTCGTTCACTGAAGCTTTCTTT. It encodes CASSLARQRSFTEAFF.